A selection of T cell receptor beta chains follows, all from one sample in a study of molecular identifiers for immune sequencing clone quantification. TCRdb itself ran the PCR reads through MiXCR, one entry per CDR3 protein. The table records about 510,000 distinct CDR3 sequences, over 20% of them present only once. Sequencing was carried out using naive CD8+ T cells from blood, with Jurkat cell RNA spiked in. The receptors come from a human donor in good health. Some libraries in this study had Jurkat cell RNA spiked in. Each CDR3 is given with its conserved first and last residue. Each record gives: clone size, D gene, J gene, V gene, CDR3 protein, CDR3 DNA. The D gene is left open where the match is weak. Some rows have no size entry. The others give once, few or many, or a class for an expanded clone.

.	TRBD1	TRBJ1-5	TRBV9	CASKQPGTGRPYSNQPQHF	TGTGCCAGCAAGCAGCCCGGGACAGGGCGACCTTATAGCAATCAGCCCCAGCATTTT
few	TRBD1	TRBJ2-7	TRBV4-1	CASSAKETGSYYEQYF	TGCGCCAGCAGCGCAAAAGAGACAGGGTCATACTACGAGCAGTACTTC
few	.	TRBJ2-7	TRBV28	CASRPGTPYEQCF	TGTGCCAGCAGACCCGGGACACCCTACGAGCAGTGCTTC
many	.	TRBJ1-1	TRBV2	CASSEGGWAEAFF	TGTGCCAGCAGTGAAGGGGGCTGGGCTGAAGCTTTCTTT
many	TRBD1	TRBJ1-5	TRBV7-9	CASSLGDSSEWLGQPQHF	TGTGCCAGCAGCTTAGGGGACAGTTCCGAATGGCTGGGACAGCCCCAGCATTTT
.	.	TRBJ2-7	TRBV6-5	CASSYFSPAAYEQYF	TGTGCCAGCAGTTACTTTTCGCCGGCTGCCTACGAGCAGTACTTC
few	.	TRBJ2-7	TRBV7-2	CASSLVRAPEQYF	TGTGCCAGCAGCTTAGTAAGGGCCCCCGAGCAGTACTTC
.	.	TRBJ1-5	TRBV15	CATSEVGANQPQHF	TGTGCCACCAGCGAAGTCGGGGCAAATCAGCCCCAGCATTTT
few	.	TRBJ2-5	TRBV6-2/TRBV6-3	CASSYTDLQETQYF	TGTGCCAGCAGTTACACCGACCTTCAAGAGACCCAGTACTTC
few	TRBD1	TRBJ2-1	TRBV12-3/TRBV12-4	CASSWTGANEQFF	TGTGCCAGCAGTTGGACAGGGGCCAATGAGCAGTTCTTC
.	TRBD2	TRBJ2-7	TRBV11-2	CASSTGTSGDEQYF	TGTGCCAGCAGCACCGGGACTAGCGGGGACGAGCAGTACTTC
.	.	TRBJ2-3	TRBV30	CAWARLGPLNSQYF	TGTGCCTGGGCCCGACTAGGACCACTCAATTCGCAGTATTTT
.	.	TRBJ2-1	TRBV30	CAWRPTAYNGQFF	TGTGCCTGGAGACCCACAGCATACAATGGGCAGTTCTTC
.	.	TRBJ1-2	TRBV28	CASSFEGWNYGYTF	TGTGCCAGCAGTTTCGAGGGGTGGAACTATGGCTACACCTTC
many	.	TRBJ2-5	TRBV7-9	CASSRDWEETQYF	TGTGCCAGCAGCCGCGACTGGGAGGAGACCCAGTACTTC
.	.	TRBJ2-7	TRBV5-8	CASSLALGESHEQYF	TGTGCCAGCAGCTTGGCCCTGGGGGAGTCCCACGAGCAGTACTTC
.	.	TRBJ1-5	TRBV6-1	CAGSESQDSNQPQHF	TGTGCCGGCAGTGAATCTCAGGATAGCAATCAGCCCCAGCATTTT
.	TRBD2	TRBJ2-7	TRBV28	CASSFAGGTGEQYF	TGTGCCAGCAGTTTCGCGGGAGGAACGGGTGAGCAGTACTTC
few	TRBD1	TRBJ2-6	TRBV4-3	CASSQDRGDRGSGANVLTF	TGCGCCAGCAGCCAAGATCGGGGGGACAGGGGCTCTGGGGCCAACGTCCTGACTTTC
.	.	TRBJ2-6	TRBV3-1	CASSQIVRTGANVLTF	TGTGCCAGCAGCCAAATCGTCAGGACTGGGGCCAACGTCCTGACTTTC
few	.	TRBJ2-3	TRBV24-1	CATSEPGALGTDTQYF	TGTGCCACCAGTGAGCCGGGGGCGCTGGGCACAGATACGCAGTATTTT
.	.	TRBJ2-1	TRBV12-3/TRBV12-4	CTGTSFHNEQFF	TGTACCGGCACCTCTTTTCACAATGAGCAGTTCTTC
.	.	TRBJ2-7	TRBV4-2	CASSTQLGALRGEQYF	TGTGCCAGCAGCACCCAGTTGGGGGCCCTCCGAGGCGAGCAGTACTTC
.	.	TRBJ2-7	TRBV5-3	CASSSTPLAGGGSYERYF	TGTGCCAGCAGCTCCACCCCTTTGGCAGGGGGAGGGAGCTACGAGCGGTACTTC
.	.	TRBJ1-2	TRBV29-1	CSVQRGYTF	TGCAGCGTTCAACGTGGCTACACCTTC
few	.	TRBJ2-5	TRBV12-3/TRBV12-4	CASKGQGKETQYF	TGTGCCAGCAAGGGGCAGGGGAAAGAGACCCAGTACTTC
.	TRBD2	TRBJ2-5	TRBV20-1	CSGRASWTSQETQYF	TGCAGTGGCAGAGCGTCGTGGACTAGTCAAGAGACCCAGTACTTC
once	.	TRBJ2-7	TRBV2	CASSEANPTYEQYF	TGTGCCAGCAGTGAAGCGAACCCGACCTACGAGCAGTACTTC
.	.	TRBJ1-5	TRBV6-2/TRBV6-3	CASSYAGLRNQPQHF	TGTGCCAGCAGTTACGCGGGATTGCGCAATCAGCCCCAGCATTTT
few	TRBD1	TRBJ1-5	TRBV27	CASSPLGGGGQPQHF	TGTGCCAGCAGTCCGCTCGGAGGGGGCGGTCAGCCCCAGCATTTT
many	TRBD2	TRBJ2-3	TRBV20-1	CSARGISGSTDTQYF	TGCAGTGCTAGAGGCATTAGCGGGAGCACAGATACGCAGTATTTT
many	TRBD1	TRBJ1-3	TRBV5-1	CASSSGTGGISGNTIYF	TGCGCCAGCAGCTCCGGGACAGGGGGAATTTCTGGAAACACCATATATTTT
.	.	TRBJ2-2	TRBV10-2	CASSDPGASLGAGELFF	TGCGCCAGCAGTGACCCGGGAGCCTCCTTAGGGGCCGGGGAGCTGTTTTTT
few	TRBD2	TRBJ2-3	TRBV19	CASSGGRSGSVPDTQYF	TGTGCCAGTAGTGGGGGCCGGAGCGGGAGCGTCCCAGATACGCAGTATTTT
.	.	TRBJ2-7	TRBV4-3	CASSQYRFYEQYF	TGCGCCAGCAGCCAATACAGATTCTACGAGCAGTACTTC
few	.	TRBJ2-2	TRBV3-1	CASSPAQGRGGELFF	TGTGCCAGCAGCCCAGCACAGGGACGGGGCGGGGAGCTGTTTTTT
.	.	TRBJ2-1	TRBV6-2/TRBV6-3	CASDSDNEQFF	TGTGCCAGCGATTCGGACAATGAGCAGTTCTTC
.	.	TRBJ1-6	TRBV12-3/TRBV12-4	CASKPRGGAENSPLHF	TGTGCCAGCAAACCACGTGGGGGGGCGGAAAATTCACCCCTCCACTTT
many	.	TRBJ1-1	TRBV4-1	CASSQKQGLDTEAFF	TGCGCCAGCAGCCAAAAACAGGGTTTGGACACTGAAGCTTTCTTT
.	.	TRBJ2-1	TRBV6-2/TRBV6-3	CASSYDGGEQFF	TGTGCCAGCAGTTACGACGGGGGTGAGCAGTTCTTC
few	.	TRBJ1-2	TRBV6-2/TRBV6-3	CASSTIINSYGYTF	TGTGCCAGCAGTACAATTATAAACAGCTATGGCTACACCTTC
many	.	TRBJ1-5	TRBV12-3/TRBV12-4	CASRTLGQPQHF	TGTGCCAGCAGGACGCTGGGTCAGCCCCAGCATTTT
few	.	TRBJ2-3	TRBV12-3/TRBV12-4	CASSLVGNTQYF	TGTGCCAGCAGTTTAGTGGGGAATACGCAGTATTTT
many	.	TRBJ2-6	TRBV7-2	CASSFLASGANVLTF	TGTGCCAGCAGCTTCTTGGCATCTGGGGCCAACGTCCTGACTTTC
.	TRBD1	TRBJ2-1	TRBV6-5	CASSYSAYGDRGNPVPMDEQFF	TGTGCCAGCAGTTACTCGGCCTACGGAGACAGGGGGAACCCGGTACCTATGGATGAGCAGTTCTTC
few	.	TRBJ2-1	TRBV29-1	CSAIGREQFF	TGCAGCGCAATTGGGCGCGAGCAGTTCTTC
many	.	TRBJ2-6	TRBV5-6	CASSFWVTGANVLTF	TGTGCCAGCAGCTTTTGGGTGACTGGGGCCAACGTCCTGACTTTC
many	TRBD2	TRBJ2-3	TRBV2	CASSKGVAGATDTQYF	TGTGCCAGCAGTAAAGGGGTAGCGGGGGCCACAGATACGCAGTATTTT
few	.	TRBJ2-1	TRBV7-6	CASSFGDAITDEQFF	TGTGCCAGCAGCTTCGGAGACGCCATTACCGATGAGCAGTTCTTC
.	TRBD1	TRBJ2-7	TRBV28	CASSLSTGGPTYEQYF	TGTGCCAGCAGTTTATCTACAGGGGGTCCTACCTACGAGCAGTACTTC
.	.	TRBJ1-3	TRBV20-1	CSARDRRVSSGNTIYF	TGCAGTGCTAGAGATCGGCGGGTTAGCTCTGGAAACACCATATATTTT
few	.	TRBJ1-1	TRBV9	CASSVDIGTRKGNTEAFF	TGTGCCAGCAGCGTAGACATTGGGACACGCAAAGGGAACACTGAAGCTTTCTTT
.	.	TRBJ1-4	TRBV28	CASSYPRDGSKPTNEKLFF	TGTGCCAGCAGTTACCCGCGGGACGGATCAAAACCAACTAATGAAAAACTGTTTTTT